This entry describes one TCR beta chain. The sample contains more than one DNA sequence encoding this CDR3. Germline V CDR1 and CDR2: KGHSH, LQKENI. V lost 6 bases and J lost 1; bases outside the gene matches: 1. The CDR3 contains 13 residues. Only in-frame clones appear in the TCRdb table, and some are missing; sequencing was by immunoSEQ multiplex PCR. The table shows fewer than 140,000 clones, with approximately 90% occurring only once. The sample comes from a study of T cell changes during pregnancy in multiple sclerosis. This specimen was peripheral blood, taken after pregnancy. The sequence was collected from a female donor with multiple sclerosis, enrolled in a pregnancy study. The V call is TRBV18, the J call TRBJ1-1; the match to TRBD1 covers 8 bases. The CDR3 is CASSGQGNTEAFF. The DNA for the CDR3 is TGTGCCAGCTCCGGACAGGGGAACACTGAAGCTTTCTTT.